This TCR beta chain was observed in a study of early stage breast cancer tumors. The adjacent normal breast tissue was taken roughly 1.8-4.5 cm from the tumor. The CDR3 loop spans 14 amino acids. The germline CDR1 and CDR2 sequences are MNHNY and SVGAGI (reference sequence). The ends were cut back, 6 bases at V and 4 bases at J, with 16 bases in the middle. Study-wide points: Compared with adjacent normal breast tissue, tumors showed about 2.5-fold greater T cell density and higher clonality. Most shared enriched TCRB sequences were commonly generated ones.

A word on this clone: Its antigen remains unknown.

TCRdb's copy holds only in-frame clones and misses some; the assay was immunoSEQ multiplex PCR. The sample consists of a few thousand clones, 65% to 75% of them appearing once. This clonotype was obtained from a person in their sixties with breast cancer. J is TRBJ2-7 and V is TRBV6-6, with D unclear. The source material was normal breast tissue next to the tumor. CDR3: CASSVEADVYEQYF. The CDR3 nucleotides are TGTGCCAGCAGCGTTGAGGCAGACGTTTACGAGCAGTACTTC.